The 6 T cell receptor beta chains in this list originate from one sample, sequenced in a study of blood T cell repertoires in COVID-19. Profiled with immunoSEQ multiplex PCR; TCRdb holds only in-frame clones, not every one. The repertoire includes 95,000 to 150,000 clones, around three quarters of them detected once, and 16% sits in the top ten. Input material: peripheral blood. The receptors come from a man in his fifties or sixties with active or convalescent COVID-19.

CDR3 nucleotide sequence: TGTGCCAGCAGCTTACAGGAAGGCATTCAGTACTTC. This encodes CASSLQEGIQYF. The chain recombines TRBV7-2 with TRBJ2-4; no reliable D call. The CDR3 is 12 residues long. Germline V gene lookup returns CDR1 SGHTA and CDR2 FQGNSA. V was shortened by 2 bases and J by 9 bases, with 8 bases between the two germline ends.

This chain links TRBV18 with TRBJ2-5, with D perhaps matching TRBD1 (5 bases). CDR1 is KGHSH, CDR2 LQKENI, per germline. V was shortened by 3 bases and J by 3 bases, with 17 bases between the two germline ends. The length of the CDR3 is 16 residues. CDR3 DNA: TGTGCCAGCTCACCTCTCCCTTCGGCAGGGAAAGAGACCCAGTACTTC. Translating it yields CASSPLPSAGKETQYF.

The chain uses TRBV19 and TRBJ2-7, with D tentatively TRBD2 (6 bases). Germline V lookup: CDR1 LNHDA, CDR2 SQIVND (reference sequence). V lost 3 bases and J 2 bases, leaving 11 bases between the germline ends. This CDR3 has 14 amino acids. The CDR3 nucleotides read TGTGCCAGTAGTATCCCGGGACTGACCTACGAGCAGTACTTC. Translation gives CASSIPGLTYEQYF.

This clone was counted only a few times. This rearrangement joins TRBV7-8 to TRBJ1-3, with 8 bases identical to TRBD1. Germline assignment: CDR1 SGHVS and CDR2 FQNEAQ. The V gene end was trimmed by 2 bases and the J gene end by 8 bases; junction bases not matched to a gene: 5. The CDR3 totals 14 residues. This CDR3 is CASSLLGRGHTIYF. In DNA form, the CDR3 reads TGTGCCAGCAGCTTATTGGGCAGGGGGCACACCATATATTTT.

The chain joins TRBV5-6 to TRBJ2-2; 8 bases match TRBD2. Germline assignment: CDR1 SGHDT and CDR2 YYEEEE. The trim removed 10 bases at V and 7 bases at J, leaving 9 bases unmatched. The CDR3 extends over 13 amino acids. CDR3 bases: TGTGCCGCGAGAGCGGGAGTGGACGGGGAGCTGTTTTTT. As protein: CAARAGVDGELFF.

About this clone: One end of the junction is discordant with germline, which a read error may explain. J is TRBJ2-7 and V is TRBV5-4; TRBD2 matches 11 bases. CDR3 length: 16 amino acids. In germline, CDR1 is SGHNT, CDR2 YYREEE (reference sequence). DNA of the CDR3: TGTGCCAGCAGCCAGGTGGAGGGACTAGCGGTCTCCGGGAGGGATTTC. Protein sequence: CASSQVEGLAVSGRDF.